The 10 T cell receptor beta chains given below trace back to one sample, sequenced in a study of cytomegalovirus exposure and HLA in healthy donors. The primer mix had 60 Vbeta and 13 Jbeta primers. The repertoire was sequenced with immunoSEQ multiplex PCR; TCRdb's copy has only in-frame clones and lacks some. The data hold under 200,000 clones, with 80% to 85% observed a single time. The specimen sequenced was PBMCs. The receptor source for this set is a male donor in good health and CMV-seropositive.

This clone was seen once. This chain joins TRBV28 and TRBJ2-2; 10 bases are shared with TRBD2. V lost 6 bases and J lost 2; bases outside the gene matches: 3. Looked up from germline, CDR1 is MDHEN and CDR2 is SYDVKM. The length of the CDR3 is 15 residues. CDR3 residues: CASRRTSGNTGELFF. The CDR3 region has the DNA TGTGCCAGCAGGCGGACTAGCGGTAACACCGGGGAGCTGTTTTTT.

The chain employs TRBV6-5 and TRBJ2-2, with D possibly matching TRBD1 (5 bases). This CDR3 has 11 amino acids. Between the trimmed V and J ends, which lost 6 bases and 7 bases, there was a span of 6 bases. The germline gives CDR1 MNHEY, CDR2 SVGAGI. CDR3 coding DNA: TGTGCCAGCAGGGACAACGGGGAGCTGTTTTTT. This codes for CASRDNGELFF.

This clone has only a few counts. The chain employs TRBV19 and TRBJ1-2; D gene unclear. The CDR3 runs to 12 residues. Trimming left V 1 base short and J 11 bases short, with 11 bases between. From germline, CDR1 is LNHDA and CDR2 SQIVND (reference sequence). The CDR3 here is CASSIGGSQYTF. CDR3 bases: TGTGCCAGTAGTATAGGCGGCAGCCAGTACACCTTC.

This chain links TRBV14 with TRBJ1-1; D is undetermined. This CDR3 has 13 residues. Trimming shortened V by 1 base and J by 5 bases, and 8 bases separated the two germline ends. The germline gives CDR1 SGHDN, CDR2 FVKESK. CDR3 nucleotides: TGTGCCAGCAGCCAAGTTGGTAGAACTGAAGCTTTCTTT. Translated, it gives CASSQVGRTEAFF.

The J gene is TRBJ1-3, the V gene TRBV7-9, with a possible D match to TRBD1 (5 bases). Trimming took 5 bases from V and 1 from J, leaving 18 bases between them. CDR3 length: 17 residues. Germline CDR1 and CDR2: SEHNR and FQNEAQ (reference sequence). CDR3 nucleotide sequence: TGTGCCAGCAGCCCCCTTGGGGGGTTAATATCTGGAAACACCATATATTTT. Translation gives CASSPLGGLISGNTIYF.

The chain uses TRBV30 and TRBJ1-2; D remains unclear. The V gene lost 3 bases and the J gene lost 4 bases, with 9 bases spanning the gap. The CDR3 loop spans 12 amino acids. Looked up from germline, CDR1 is GTSNPN and CDR2 is SVGIG (reference sequence). CDR3 DNA sequence: TGTGCCTGGAGCGGTTTTGTCTATGGCTACACCTTC. It specifies CAWSGFVYGYTF.

J is TRBJ2-3 and V is TRBV5-4; D might be TRBD2 (5 bases). V was trimmed by 4 bases and J by 2 bases, leaving 14 bases between them. The CDR3 runs 15 residues. Germline lookup yields CDR1 SGHNT and CDR2 YYREEE (reference sequence). The CDR3 bases are TGTGCCAGCAGCCAGGTCGAGGGTCTCACAGATACGCAGTATTTT. Its translation: CASSQVEGLTDTQYF.

The chain has TRBV19 and TRBJ2-5, with TRBD2 matching over 8 bases. The tail of the sequence fits TRBJ2-7 better, so the J call may be wrong. This CDR3 region has 14 residues. Germline V gives CDR1 LNHDA, CDR2 SQIVND (reference sequence). The CDR3 reads CASTGREGMDEQYF. CDR3 bases: TGTGCCAGTACCGGACGGGAGGGTATGGACGAGCAGTACTTC.

The chain recombines TRBV18 with TRBJ2-6, with 8 nucleotides matching TRBD1. The CDR3 covers 17 residues. V lost 5 bases and J lost 3; bases outside the gene matches: 9. Germline CDR1 reads KGHSH; CDR2 reads LQKENI. The CDR3 region has the DNA TGTGCCAGCTCAACACGACAGGGGAGTTTTGGGGCCAACGTCCTGACTTTC. This codes for CASSTRQGSFGANVLTF.

V usage is TRBV7-2 and J usage is TRBJ2-4; D may be TRBD2 (7 bases). The V and J ends lost 7 bases and 6 bases respectively, with 22 bases between them. This CDR3 contains 16 residues. Germline CDR1 reads SGHTA; CDR2 reads FQGNSA. DNA for the CDR3: TGTGCCAGCAAACTGGGAGGGGGTTTCCCTGGAAACATTCAGTACTTC. Translation gives CASKLGGGFPGNIQYF.